The T cell receptor beta chain under discussion was sequenced for a study of T cells in Graves' hyperthyroidism and ophthalmopathy. Regions amplified from RNA transcripts were the TCR beta CDR3 regions. During a first-round RT-PCR of the TCR CDR3, the HTBI primer set was used. MiXCR was run by TCRdb on the multiplex PCR reads, yielding one entry per CDR3 protein. The table lists around 300,000 distinct CDR3 sequences, about 20% of them singletons. This clonotype showed up just a few times. V lost 5 bases to trimming and J lost 4 bases, with 10 bases between them. The CDR3 sequence is 13 residues long.

V usage is TRBV12-3 or TRBV12-4 and J usage is TRBJ2-3; unclear D gene. This TCR came from a young man with Graves' ophthalmopathy. Material for sequencing was blood. The CDR3 DNA reads as TGTGCCAGCAGTCCCTTAGGCGCAGATACGCAGTATTTT. It is translated as CASSPLGADTQYF.